This T cell receptor beta chain was obtained from a study of cytomegalovirus exposure and HLA in healthy donors (dated by TCRdb to 2016 to 2017). Notes on the research overall: An earlier analysis of roughly 570 of the donors reported over 250 Gb of sequence data and 117 million unique TCR beta sequences obtained from about 179 million T cells. Roughly 300 gigabases of sequencing data and 78 million or so unique TCR sequences were included in an early release covering roughly 600 HLA-typed donors. Of the roughly 390 genotyped donors, 70% to 90% were placed in the genetic ancestry cluster associated with self-reported Caucasian donors. The study aimed to test whether cataloging public T cell receptors could reveal signatures of past pathogen exposure. Using immunosequencing, the study profiled T cell repertoires from 550 to 750 subjects and related those repertoires to cytomegalovirus serostatus. A separate validation cohort of over a hundred different subjects was used in addition to the approximately 610-subject first cohort. To predict cytomegalovirus infection status, the study combined high-throughput TCR immunosequencing, statistical association of individual TCRs with disease status, and machine learning. A later analysis re-examined previously published TCR beta repertoires from 610 or so donors and added high-resolution HLA genotyping to investigate patterns of TCR occurrence. In the later analysis, no new phenotypic data were used to find candidate immune exposures; instead, reliance was placed on TCR beta sequences and their occurrence across donors. In an earlier analysis of 587 of the donors, high-throughput TCR beta sequencing was used to judge whether each TCR beta V gene segment behaved as functional or pseudogenic. Donor age, sex, ethnicity and CMV serostatus were compiled together with the repertoire data. Genome-wide SNP genotypes for about 65% of the roughly 670 donors were used in a later genetic analysis, which treated that subset as a discovery cohort. Every discovery cohort repertoire had been produced on one sequencing platform. Class I and class II HLA loci were covered by the typing at four-digit resolution. The number of typed donors differed by locus: about 629-630 for A, B, C, DRB1 and DQB1; about 520 for DQA1; 606 for DPA1; and some 430 for DPB1. About 5 DR-DQ haplotypes were handled as single units for association and clustering, since linkage in the cohort was strong. On average, approximately 250,000 unique TCR beta nucleotide sequences were sequenced per donor among a few hundred genotyped donors of the cohort, with around 19% of those sequences being non-productive. What the work shows at the level of the full study, not this receptor alone: Assigning TCR associations to individual alleles was difficult when HLA alleles, especially DR and DQ, strongly co-occurred. Sequencing depth was assumed to be roughly uniform across donors in the presence/absence analyses, though that assumption may not hold. Across donors, most TCR sequences were observed very rarely, whereas some public TCRs were present in many individuals. According to a later analysis, most CMV-associated TCR beta chains appeared to be HLA-restricted, and the HLA associations seemed to be driven largely by CMV exposure. A further reported finding was that TCR beta sequences accurately predicted the HLA-A and HLA-B alleles for most subjects in the first cohort. For the cohort, immune exposure information was limited to CMV serostatus. In both the original and validation cohorts, the classifier was reported to diagnose cytomegalovirus status with high specificity and sensitivity. In this cohort, only TCR beta chains were sequenced, and detectable features were limited by the absence of alpha or paired-chain data. According to a later genetic analysis, donors in an Asian-associated ancestry cluster had fewer N-insertions in productive TCRs than the approximately 700-donor mean. A total of 150 to 200 TCR beta chains were listed by the study as associated with cytomegalovirus. The sequencing pipeline was judged likely to have produced a cluster of highly shared sequence variants as a technical artifact. An association between a missense DCLRE1C variant and V-gene and J-gene trimming of TCR beta chains was found in a later genetic analysis and replicated in an independent cohort. According to a later analysis, TCR association rates differed among HLA loci, with DRB1 alleles showing the most associated TCRs and HLA-C alleles showing the fewest. Correlated functional status among segregating V segments might reflect linkage disequilibrium, but an unknown experimental factor could not be ruled out. According to the authors, the approach could potentially be generalized to other disease states and immunological phenotypes. A later analysis reported that several top co-occurrence clusters appeared linked to parvovirus B19, influenza, CMV and Epstein-Barr virus. In a later analysis, over 15,000 TCR beta sequences were associated with specific HLA alleles at a false discovery rate of 0.05. Because counts were too low, about 17 rarely observed V segments, including chromosome 9 orphons, were excluded from the earlier analysis of fewer than 650 of the donors. Because the 87-base-pair reads could not distinguish some IMGT-functional V segments, including TRBV6-2 and TRBV6-3, those segments were excluded. Because HLA typing was unavailable for some donors at each locus, only the typed subset was used in association tests. Compared with equally common non-associated chains, HLA-associated TCR beta chains in a later analysis were more clonally expanded and had lower generation probabilities. A few of the identified cytomegalovirus-associated TCR beta chains were confirmed in vitro to be specific for cytomegalovirus antigens. Broadly in line with IMGT annotations, most TCR beta V segments showed up in productive rearrangements about 90% or about 30% of the time in an earlier analysis of several hundred of the donors.

In total, approximately 610 healthy bone marrow donors made up the cohort. All cohort members were sampled while nominally healthy, although unrecorded immune exposures were likely present. The donor tested CMV seronegative, placing the donor among the 350 or so seronegative members of the cohort. Each donor provided a peripheral blood sample, and peripheral blood mononuclear cells were used for TCR beta sequencing. Genomic DNA extraction from the blood cell samples was performed with the Qiagen DNeasy Blood Extraction Kit. Library preparation was by the immunoSEQ multiplex PCR assay. A mixture of 60 forward primers for TCR Vbeta segments and 13 reverse primers for TCR Jbeta segments was used in the multiplex PCR. Amplification of the CDR3 region of rearranged TCR beta genes was performed with a multiplex PCR assay on genomic DNA. On the Illumina HiSeq System, the amplified TCR beta libraries were sequenced as 87-base-pair reads. The study's own analysis went as follows. Across the 666 repertoires, a later analysis counted 80 million or so unique TCR beta chains, roughly 11 million of which were shared by at least two donors. Raw reads were error-corrected and collapsed into unique sequences with a nearest-neighbor algorithm that merged closely related sequences to remove PCR and sequencing errors. CDR3 sequences were aligned to IMGT reference sequences to assign V, D and J gene segments. For a sequence to be retained, at least a six-nucleotide match to both a V gene segment and a J gene segment was required. A rearrangement counted as productive if the CDR3 had no stop codons and remained in frame with V and J, and every other rearrangement counted as non-productive. Following IMGT convention, CDR3 was defined as the stretch from the second conserved V-encoded cysteine to the conserved J-encoded phenylalanine. Sequences without an unambiguous match to a single V gene segment were excluded from the earlier analysis of about 630 of the donors. An earlier analysis of just under 600 of the donors called V segments functional above 56.7% productive rearrangements and segregating when the between-donor standard deviation exceeded 5%. To diagnose cytomegalovirus status from the catalog of TCR beta chain sequences, a statistical classification framework was built. In a later analysis, V and J genes were assigned by comparing TCR nucleotide sequences against IMGT/GENE-DB human TR gene sequences. In a later analysis, CDR3 sequences and most-parsimonious VDJ recombination scenarios were assigned using the TCRdist pipeline. In a later analysis, every TCR beta chain was defined by the combination of its CDR3 amino acid sequence and its V-gene family, and reads without a unique V-gene family were dropped. To address suspected cross-contamination and a sequencing artifact, a later analysis removed 450 to 700 highly shared, low-generation-probability nucleotide sequences. In a later analysis, a clonal expansion index was calculated for each public chain from normalized within-repertoire ranks of inferred template counts. A later analysis computed generation probabilities with a VDJ recombination model fitted to out-of-frame rearrangements, and checked the results against IGoR. In a later analysis, TCR-TCR, TCR-HLA and TCR-CMV co-occurrence was scored with hypergeometric tests, and a repertoire-size bias correction was applied to TCR pairs. False discovery rates were estimated in a later analysis by permuting HLA or CMV assignments 20 times. In a later analysis, co-occurring TCRs were grouped with DBSCAN, and TCRdist sequence similarity was added when clustering was performed within HLA-allele-positive subsets. Repertoires with fewer than 30,000 or more than 120,000 public chains were left out of co-occurrence clustering, as were about five repertoires with anomalous nucleotide sharing. This immuneACCESS table, as held by TCRdb, lists in-frame sequences with V and J called but not all clones. Of the missing ones, under half trace to an unresolved V gene in checked studies; the others have no known cause. V and J calls and clone size are given by that table; D and trimming were obtained from the DNA. For this sample, the table gives 150,000 or so clones. The ten largest clones take up around 1.5% of the sample.

From a lookup of the germline V gene (reference sequence), CDR1 and CDR2 are LNHDA and SQIVND. Taken from cysteine to phenylalanine, the CDR3 has 15 residues. The DNA shown is the 45-base CDR3, in frame from base 1. The germline ends are 15 bases apart after V is trimmed by 7 bases and J by 0 bases. Comments on this clone: No cognate antigen has been identified for it.

The chain uses TRBV19 and TRBJ2-5; the D gene is possibly TRBD2, with 6 bases matching. Sequencing was performed on PBMCs. The receptor was isolated from a woman between 50 and 59 years old in good health and CMV-seronegative. The DNA sequence follows: TGTGCCAGTAAGAGGTGGGCGGGGTACCAAGAGACCCAGTACTTC. Translated, this is CASKRWAGYQETQYF. The full variable domain, with segments outside the CDR3 supplied by the reference TRBV19 and TRBJ2-5 proteins, appears as DGGITQSPKYLFRKEGQNVTLSCEQNLNHDAMYWYRQDPGQGLRLIYYSQIVNDFQKGDIAEGYSVSREKKESFPLTVTSAQKNPTAFYLCASKRWAGYQETQYFGPGTRLLVL.